The 10 T cell receptor beta chains presented below share a single source sample, sequenced in a study of blood T cell repertoires in COVID-19. Profiled with immunoSEQ multiplex PCR; TCRdb holds only in-frame clones, not every one. The sample yields 37,000 or so clones, around four fifths seen once. Specimen: peripheral blood. All receptors come from a man aged 60 to 69 with acute or convalescent COVID-19.

The chain has TRBV6-2 or TRBV6-3 and TRBJ2-1; 8 bases are shared with TRBD1. CDR1 MNHEY and CDR2 SVGEGT come from the germline V gene. The CDR3 runs to 17 residues. With V trimmed by 4 bases and J by 0 bases, 8 bases remained unmatched. CDR3 DNA sequence: TGTGCCAGCAGTTCTCTCCGGACAGGGAGCTCCTACAATGAGCAGTTCTTC. It translates to CASSSLRTGSSYNEQFF.

This clone was counted once. V usage is TRBV19 and J usage is TRBJ2-6, with D tentatively TRBD2 (5 bases). CDR3 length: 15 residues. Trimming removed 7 bases from V and 0 bases from J, with 10 bases in between. Germline CDR1 LNHDA, CDR2 SQIVND (reference sequence). The CDR3 DNA reads as TGTGCCAGTAAGGTGGGGAGCTCTGGGGCCAACGTCCTGACTTTC. Translated: CASKVGSSGANVLTF.

This clone was observed a few times. The V call is TRBV5-1, the J call TRBJ1-1; 7 nucleotides match TRBD1. This CDR3 is built from 13 residues. With 0 bases clipped from V and 10 bases from J, the junction kept 6 bases outside the gene matches. Germline loops: CDR1 SGHRS, CDR2 YFSETQ. The CDR3 spells CASSLARDSPAFF. Here the CDR3 DNA reads TGCGCCAGCAGCTTGGCTCGGGACAGTCCAGCTTTCTTT.

Within the sample, this clone is medium-sized. The sample has other DNA sequences that encode this CDR3 too. The V call is TRBV30, the J call TRBJ1-3; D is unclear. Trimming removed 0 bases at V and 1 base at J, with 13 bases between. Germline V gene data show CDR1 as GTSNPN and CDR2 as SVGIG (reference sequence). The length of the CDR3 is 16 residues. Here the CDR3 reads CAWSVRGGSSGNTIYF. The CDR3 DNA reads TGTGCCTGGAGTGTACGGGGTGGGTCATCTGGAAACACCATATATTTT.

The chain uses TRBV2 and TRBJ2-3; 9 bases are shared with TRBD1. Germline V CDR1 and CDR2: SNHLY, FYNNEI. The V segment lost 6 bases and the J segment 4 bases; nucleotides outside the gene matches: 11. This CDR3 region has 16 residues. For the CDR3, the DNA is TGTGCCAGCAGCGTACAACCGGGACAGGGTCCAGATACGCAGTATTTT. It yields the protein CASSVQPGQGPDTQYF. The entire variable domain, with the rest obtained from reference TRBV2 and TRBJ2-3, is as follows: EPEVTQTPSHQVTQMGQEVILRCVPISNHLYFYWYRQILGQKVEFLVSFYNNEISEKSEIFDDQFSVERPDGSNFTLKIRSTKLEDSAMYFCASSVQPGQGPDTQYFGPGTRLTVL.

CDR3 coding DNA: TGTGCCAGCAGTCTAATGGACGGAGGGTTTAGCACTGAAGCTTTCTTT. It translates to CASSLMDGGFSTEAFF. The J gene is TRBJ1-1, the V gene TRBV28; no clear D. This CDR3 contains 16 residues. With 5 bases removed from V and 4 bases from J, the gap between germline ends came to 20 bases. The germline gives CDR1 MDHEN, CDR2 SYDVKM.

Comment on this clone: Mismatch with germline at one junction end may stem from a read error. This chain links TRBV10-1 with TRBJ2-2; tentative D call: TRBD2 (5 bases). Germline V gene sequence: CDR1 WNHNN, CDR2 SYGVQD (reference sequence). This CDR3 has 14 residues. The DNA for the CDR3 is TGCGCCAGCTTAATAAGGTTTAGGCGCCGGGGAGCTGTTTTT. Its protein product is CASLIRFRRRGAVF.

The chain joins TRBV5-1 to TRBJ1-1, with a possible D match to TRBD1 (5 bases). There are 15 residues in the CDR3. Germline CDR1 is SGHRS and CDR2 is YFSETQ. V was cut by 3 bases and J by 2 bases, with 14 bases left in between. CDR3 DNA sequence: TGCGCCAGCAGCTACTCGGGAGGGGTAAACACTGAAGCTTTCTTT. Protein product: CASSYSGGVNTEAFF.

The chain carries TRBV6-6 and TRBJ2-7; D gene ambiguous. V gave up 0 bases and J gave up 3 bases, with 3 bases separating them. The CDR3 length is 12 residues. CDR1 MNHNY and CDR2 SVGAGI come from the germline V gene (reference sequence). The CDR3, as DNA: TGTGCCAGCAGTTACTCGAGCTACGAGCAGTACTTC. Translated: CASSYSSYEQYF.

The CDR3 protein is CASSPEVGRGANTQYF. CDR3 DNA: TGCGCCAGCAGCCCCGAGGTGGGTCGGGGAGCTAATACGCAGTATTTT. The J gene is TRBJ2-3, the V gene TRBV5-1, with D perhaps TRBD2 (5 bases). V shed 4 bases and J shed 7 bases, with 22 bases lying between them. This CDR3 is 16 amino acids long. CDR1 is SGHRS, CDR2 YFSETQ, per germline.